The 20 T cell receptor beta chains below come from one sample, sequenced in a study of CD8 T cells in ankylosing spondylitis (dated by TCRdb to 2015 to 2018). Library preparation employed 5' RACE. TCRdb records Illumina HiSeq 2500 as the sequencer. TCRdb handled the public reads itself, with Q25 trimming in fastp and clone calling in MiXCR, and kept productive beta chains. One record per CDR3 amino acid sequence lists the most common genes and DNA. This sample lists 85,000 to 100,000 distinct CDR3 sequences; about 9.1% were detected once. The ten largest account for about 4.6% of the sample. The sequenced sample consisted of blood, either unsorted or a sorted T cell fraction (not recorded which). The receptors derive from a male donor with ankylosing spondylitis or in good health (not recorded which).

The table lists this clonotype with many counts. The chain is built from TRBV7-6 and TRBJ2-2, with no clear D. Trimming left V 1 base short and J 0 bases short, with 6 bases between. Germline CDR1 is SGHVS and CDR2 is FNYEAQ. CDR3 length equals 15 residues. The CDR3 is CASSLGEPNTGELFF. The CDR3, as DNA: TGTGCCAGCAGCTTAGGAGAGCCGAACACCGGGGAGCTGTTTTTT.

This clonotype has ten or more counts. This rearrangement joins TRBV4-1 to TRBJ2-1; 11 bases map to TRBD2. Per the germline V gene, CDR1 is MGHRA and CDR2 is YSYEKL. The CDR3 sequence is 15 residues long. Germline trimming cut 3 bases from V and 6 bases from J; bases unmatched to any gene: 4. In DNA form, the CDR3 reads TGCGCCAGCAGCCACCGTAGCGGGGGGGTCAATGAGCAGTTCTTC. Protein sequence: CASSHRSGGVNEQFF.

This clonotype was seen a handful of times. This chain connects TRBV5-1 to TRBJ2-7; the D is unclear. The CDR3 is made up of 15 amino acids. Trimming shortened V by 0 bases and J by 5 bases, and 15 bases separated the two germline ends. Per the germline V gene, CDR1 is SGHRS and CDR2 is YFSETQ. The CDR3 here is CASSLGVGKGDEQYF. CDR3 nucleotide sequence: TGCGCCAGCAGCTTGGGTGTTGGGAAGGGCGACGAGCAGTACTTC.

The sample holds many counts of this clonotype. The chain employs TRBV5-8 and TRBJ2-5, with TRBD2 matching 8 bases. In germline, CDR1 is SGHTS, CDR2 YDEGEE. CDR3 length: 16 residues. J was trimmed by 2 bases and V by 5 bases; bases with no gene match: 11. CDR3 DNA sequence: TGTGCCAGCAGTCCGGGGGGGGGGACGCGACAAGAGACCCAGTACTTC. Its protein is CASSPGGGTRQETQYF.

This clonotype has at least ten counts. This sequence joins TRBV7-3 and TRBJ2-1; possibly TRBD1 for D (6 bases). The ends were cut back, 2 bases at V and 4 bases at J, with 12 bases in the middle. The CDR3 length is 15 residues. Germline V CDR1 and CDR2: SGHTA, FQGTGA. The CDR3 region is CASSLEGTRYNEQFF. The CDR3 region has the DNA TGTGCCAGCAGCTTAGAGGGGACAAGATACAATGAGCAGTTCTTC.

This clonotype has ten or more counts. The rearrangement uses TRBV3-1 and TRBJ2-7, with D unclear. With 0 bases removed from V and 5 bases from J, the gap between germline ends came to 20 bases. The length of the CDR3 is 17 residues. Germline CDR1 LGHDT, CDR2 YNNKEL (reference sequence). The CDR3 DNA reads TGTGCCAGCAGCCAAGATCTTGCGAGAGTTCGGGTGGACGAGCAGTACTTC. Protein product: CASSQDLARVRVDEQYF.

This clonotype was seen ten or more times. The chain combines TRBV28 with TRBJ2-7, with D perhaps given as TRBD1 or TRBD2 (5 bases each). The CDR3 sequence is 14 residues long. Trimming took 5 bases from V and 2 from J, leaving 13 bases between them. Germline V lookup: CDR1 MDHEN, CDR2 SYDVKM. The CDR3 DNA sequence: TGTGCCAGCAGTCTGTCGAGGGGTACCTACGAGCAGTACTTC. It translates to CASSLSRGTYEQYF.

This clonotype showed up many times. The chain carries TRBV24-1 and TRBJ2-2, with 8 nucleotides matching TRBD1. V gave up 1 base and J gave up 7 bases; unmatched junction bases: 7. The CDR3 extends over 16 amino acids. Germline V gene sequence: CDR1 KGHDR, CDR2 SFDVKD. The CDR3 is CATSDFLGQGSGELFF. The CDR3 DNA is TGTGCCACCAGTGATTTCTTAGGACAGGGCAGCGGGGAGCTGTTTTTT.

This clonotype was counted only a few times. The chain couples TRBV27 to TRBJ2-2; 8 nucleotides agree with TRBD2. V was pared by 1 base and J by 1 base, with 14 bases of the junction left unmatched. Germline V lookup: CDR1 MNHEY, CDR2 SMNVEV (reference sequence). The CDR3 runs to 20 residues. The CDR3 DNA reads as TGTGCCAGCAGTTTATGGGGGATGGAAGCGGGGGCCCGGAACACCGGGGAGCTGTTTTTT. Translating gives CASSLWGMEAGARNTGELFF.

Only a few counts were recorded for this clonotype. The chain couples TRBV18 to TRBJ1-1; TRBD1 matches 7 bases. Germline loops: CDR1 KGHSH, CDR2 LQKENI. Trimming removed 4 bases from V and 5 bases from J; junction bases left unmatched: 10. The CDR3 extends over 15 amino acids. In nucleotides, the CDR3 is TGTGCCAGCTCACAGACAGGGAATAGAGGGACTGAAGCTTTCTTT. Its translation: CASSQTGNRGTEAFF.

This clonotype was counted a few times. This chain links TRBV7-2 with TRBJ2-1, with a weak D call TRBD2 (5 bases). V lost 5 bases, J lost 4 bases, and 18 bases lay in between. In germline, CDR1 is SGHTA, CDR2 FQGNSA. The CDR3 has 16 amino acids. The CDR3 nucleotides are TGTGCCAGCAGCCCCCCTCCTGTAGCGTATTACAATGAGCAGTTCTTC. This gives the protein CASSPPPVAYYNEQFF.

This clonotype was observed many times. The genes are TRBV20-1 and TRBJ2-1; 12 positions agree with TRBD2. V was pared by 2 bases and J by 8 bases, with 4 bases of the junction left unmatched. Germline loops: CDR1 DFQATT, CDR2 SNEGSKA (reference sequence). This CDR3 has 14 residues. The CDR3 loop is CSARWLAGGHEQFF. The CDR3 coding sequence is TGCAGTGCTAGATGGCTAGCGGGGGGGCATGAGCAGTTCTTC.

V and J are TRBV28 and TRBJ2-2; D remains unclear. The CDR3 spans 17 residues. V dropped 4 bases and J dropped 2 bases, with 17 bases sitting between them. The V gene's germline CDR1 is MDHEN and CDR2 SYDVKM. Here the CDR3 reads CASSSQGWIPNTGELFF. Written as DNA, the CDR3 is TGTGCCAGCAGTTCCCAAGGGTGGATACCCAACACCGGGGAGCTGTTTTTT. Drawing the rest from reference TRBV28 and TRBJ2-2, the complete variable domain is DVKVTQSSRYLVKRTGEKVFLECVQDMDHENMFWYRQDPGLGLRLIYFSYDVKMKEKGDIPEGYSVSREKKERFSLILESASTNQTSMYLCASSSQGWIPNTGELFFGEGSRLTVL.

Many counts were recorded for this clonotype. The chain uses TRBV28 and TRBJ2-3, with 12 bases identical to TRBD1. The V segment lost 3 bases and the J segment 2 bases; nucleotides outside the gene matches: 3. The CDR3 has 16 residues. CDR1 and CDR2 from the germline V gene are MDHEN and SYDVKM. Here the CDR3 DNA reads TGTGCCAGCAGTTTGCCGGGACAGGGGGCCACAGATACGCAGTATTTT. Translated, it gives CASSLPGQGATDTQYF.

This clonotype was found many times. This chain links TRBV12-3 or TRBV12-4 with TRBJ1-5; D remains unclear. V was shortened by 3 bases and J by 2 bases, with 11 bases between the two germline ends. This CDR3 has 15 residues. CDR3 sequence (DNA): TGTGCCAGCAGTTTTTCGTACAGCCGCAATCAGCCCCAGCATTTT. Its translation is CASSFSYSRNQPQHF.

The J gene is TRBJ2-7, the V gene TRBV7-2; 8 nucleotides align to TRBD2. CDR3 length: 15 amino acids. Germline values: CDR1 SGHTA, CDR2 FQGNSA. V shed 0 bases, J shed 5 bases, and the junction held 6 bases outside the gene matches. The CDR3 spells CASSLASGGVDEQYF. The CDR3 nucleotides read TGTGCCAGCAGCTTAGCGTCCGGGGGGGTCGACGAGCAGTACTTC.

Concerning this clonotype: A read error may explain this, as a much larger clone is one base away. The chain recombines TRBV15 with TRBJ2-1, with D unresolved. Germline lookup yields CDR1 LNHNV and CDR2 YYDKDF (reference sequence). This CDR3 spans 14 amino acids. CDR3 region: CATSRALRANEQLF. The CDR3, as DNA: TGTGCCACCAGCAGAGCCTTAAGGGCGAATGAGCAGTTGTTC.

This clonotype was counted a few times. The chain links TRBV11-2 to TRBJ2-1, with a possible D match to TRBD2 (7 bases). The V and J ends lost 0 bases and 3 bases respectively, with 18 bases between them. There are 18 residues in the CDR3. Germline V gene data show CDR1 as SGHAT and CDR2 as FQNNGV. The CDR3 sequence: CASSLDLRRGGNYNEQFF. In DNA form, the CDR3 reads TGTGCCAGCAGCTTAGATCTAAGGAGGGGGGGCAACTACAATGAGCAGTTCTTC.

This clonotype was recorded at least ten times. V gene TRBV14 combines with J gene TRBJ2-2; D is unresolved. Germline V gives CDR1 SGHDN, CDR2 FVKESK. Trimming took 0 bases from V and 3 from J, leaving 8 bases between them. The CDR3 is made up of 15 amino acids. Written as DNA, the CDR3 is TGTGCCAGCAGCCAAGATCAAGGGCACACCGGGGAGCTGTTTTTT. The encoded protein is CASSQDQGHTGELFF.

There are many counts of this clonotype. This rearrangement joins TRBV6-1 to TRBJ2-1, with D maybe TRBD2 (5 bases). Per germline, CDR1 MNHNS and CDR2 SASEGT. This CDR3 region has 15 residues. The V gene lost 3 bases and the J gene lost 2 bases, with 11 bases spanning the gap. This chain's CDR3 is CASSDRTLPYNEQFF. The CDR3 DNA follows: TGTGCCAGCAGTGACAGGACTCTACCCTACAATGAGCAGTTCTTC.